Described below is a single TCR beta chain sequence and its context. Trimming took 3 bases from V and 8 from J, leaving 8 bases between them. The CDR3 runs to 12 residues. The germline CDR1 and CDR2 sequences are SGHTA and FQGNSA. The source of the sample is a study of blood T cell repertoires in COVID-19. In the study overall: Samples taken during acute and convalescent COVID-19 were collected in the United States, Italy and Spain.

In the authors' methods: Reference gene primer amplification yielded estimated nucleated cell counts. Sequencing was performed with immunoSEQ multiplex PCR; in TCRdb, only in-frame clones are kept and a portion is missing. That table gives V, J and clone size, and the DNA gave D and trimming. This sample has approximately 350,000 clones; roughly nine tenths occur once, and the top ten carry 1% to 1.5%. Input material: peripheral blood. The rearrangement links TRBV7-2 to TRBJ2-4; no clear D gene. This receptor was taken from a man aged 40-55 years with acute or convalescent COVID-19. The CDR3 sequence: CASSFTRDIQYF. In nucleotides, the CDR3 is TGTGCCAGCAGCTTTACCCGGGACATTCAGTACTTC.